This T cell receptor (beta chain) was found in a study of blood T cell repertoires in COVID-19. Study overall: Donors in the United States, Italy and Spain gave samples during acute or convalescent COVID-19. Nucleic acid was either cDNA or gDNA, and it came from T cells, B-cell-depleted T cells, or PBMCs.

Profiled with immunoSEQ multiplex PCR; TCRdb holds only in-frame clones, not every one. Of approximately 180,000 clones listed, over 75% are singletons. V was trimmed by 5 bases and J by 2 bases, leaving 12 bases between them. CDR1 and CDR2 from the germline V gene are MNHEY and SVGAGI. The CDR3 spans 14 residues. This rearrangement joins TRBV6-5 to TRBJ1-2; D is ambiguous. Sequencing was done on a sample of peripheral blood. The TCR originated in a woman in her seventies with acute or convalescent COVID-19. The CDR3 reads CASSPSPGNYGYTF. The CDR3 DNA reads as TGTGCCAGCAGTCCCTCCCCGGGAAACTATGGCTACACCTTC.